The subject of this entry is one TCR beta chain. Its specificity is not known. A second PCR, run for about 7 to 11 cycles, used a sample-barcoded 5' primer plus a J-beta primer mix. MiXCR, run by TCRdb on the 5' RACE reads, gives a single entry per CDR3 protein. The sample holds 1.5 million or so distinct CDR3 sequences, 42% seen once. The data originate from a study of blood T cells in healthy people across ages. Regarding the study as a whole: The long-lived group displayed more naive CD4+ cells, plus higher diversity, than the aged donors did.

Caucasian, healthy and from Russia, the donors were aged between about 6 and 90. Every sample yielded at least 7 million isolated PBMCs. Samples each had at least 5 micrograms of total RNA extracted. The germline V and J ends were trimmed by 0 bases and 4 bases, with 17 bases remaining between them. The length of the CDR3 is 17 residues. Germline values: CDR1 SGHRS, CDR2 YFSETQ. This TCR was recovered from a woman aged 18-29 years in good health. The chain is built from TRBV5-1 and TRBJ1-3; tentative D call: TRBD1 (6 bases). Sequencing input: blood. The CDR3 DNA follows: TGCGCCAGCAGCTTGGAGCTGCAGTGGGGGCCGGGAAACACCATATATTTT. Translation gives CASSLELQWGPGNTIYF.